This T cell receptor (beta chain) was sequenced during a study of T cells in Graves' hyperthyroidism and ophthalmopathy. In its sample, this clonotype was seen many times. Germline values: CDR1 KGHSH, CDR2 LQKENI. The CDR3 spans 16 residues. J gave up 7 bases and V 3 bases, and 10 bases lay outside the gene matches. Amplified TCR beta CDR3 regions came from RNA transcripts. When the TCR CDR3 underwent first-round RT-PCR, the HTBI primer set was used. In TCRdb, the multiplex PCR reads were re-called with MiXCR into one record per CDR3 protein. The repertoire includes fewer than 600,000 distinct CDR3 sequences, under 15% of them detected once, and about 17% sits in the top ten. Diagnoses used clinical symptoms, serum thyroxine and TRAb, thyroid ultrasound and orbital computed tomography.

This chain uses TRBV18 with TRBJ2-1, with 9 bases lining up with TRBD2. This TCR derives from a woman younger than 35 with Graves' hyperthyroidism. Sequenced material: blood. The CDR3, as DNA: TGTGCCAGCTCACCTATAGCGGGAGAGACGGGGAATGAGCAGTTCTTC. It specifies CASSPIAGETGNEQFF.